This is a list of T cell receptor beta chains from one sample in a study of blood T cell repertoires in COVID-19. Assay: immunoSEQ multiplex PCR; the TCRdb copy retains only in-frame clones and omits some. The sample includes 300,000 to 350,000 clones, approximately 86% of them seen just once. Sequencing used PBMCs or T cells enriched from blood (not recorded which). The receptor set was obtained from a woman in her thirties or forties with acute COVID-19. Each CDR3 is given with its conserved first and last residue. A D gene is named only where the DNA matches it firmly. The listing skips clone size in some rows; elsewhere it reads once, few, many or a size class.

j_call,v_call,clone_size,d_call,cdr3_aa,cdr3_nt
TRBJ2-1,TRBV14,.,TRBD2,CASSLTSGRDEQFF,TGTGCCAGCAGCCTCACTAGCGGGAGAGATGAGCAGTTCTTC
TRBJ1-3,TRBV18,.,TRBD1,CASSTTGRNTIYF,TGTGCCAGCTCAACGACAGGGCGAAACACCATATATTTT
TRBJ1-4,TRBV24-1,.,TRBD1,CATSDRTGGSGSEKLFF,TGTGCCACCAGTGACCGGACAGGGGGCAGCGGTAGTGAAAAACTGTTTTTT
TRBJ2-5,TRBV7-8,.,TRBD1,CASRTRTGGEGTQYF,TGTGCCAGCAGGACTAGGACAGGGGGCGAGGGGACCCAGTACTTC
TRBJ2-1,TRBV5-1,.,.,CASSFGDEVLYNEQFF,TGCGCCAGCAGCTTCGGGGATGAGGTACTTTACAATGAGCAGTTCTTC
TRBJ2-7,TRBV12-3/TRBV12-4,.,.,CASSTIQGLEQYF,TGTGCCAGCAGTACAATACAGGGTCTCGAGCAGTACTTC
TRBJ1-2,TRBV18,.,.,CASSPSGQYYGYTF,TGTGCCAGCTCACCATCCGGACAATACTATGGCTACACCTTC
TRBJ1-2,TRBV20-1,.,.,CSAGQPYGYTF,TGCAGTGCGGGGCAGCCCTATGGCTACACCTTC
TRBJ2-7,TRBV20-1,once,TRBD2,CSASPGTSGLYEQYF,TGCAGTGCTAGTCCCGGGACTAGCGGGTTATACGAGCAGTACTTC
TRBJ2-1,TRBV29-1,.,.,CSVEPSSSYNEQFF,TGCAGCGTTGAACCTAGCAGCTCCTACAATGAGCAGTTCTTC
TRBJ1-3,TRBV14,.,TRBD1,CATVGTVVSGNTIYF,TGTGCCACGGTTGGGACAGTGGTTTCTGGAAACACCATATATTTT
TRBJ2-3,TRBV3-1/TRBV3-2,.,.,CASSQASASTDTQYF,TGTGCCAGCAGCCAGGCTAGCGCTAGCACAGATACGCAGTATTTT
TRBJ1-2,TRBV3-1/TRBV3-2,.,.,CASSQGDYGYTF,TGTGCCAGCAGCCAAGGCGACTATGGCTACACCTTC
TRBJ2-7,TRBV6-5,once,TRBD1,CASRTGGEQYF,TGTGCCAGCAGGACAGGGGGTGAGCAGTACTTC
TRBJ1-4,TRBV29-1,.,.,CSAGGGVEKLFF,TGCAGCGCCGGAGGCGGGGTTGAAAAACTGTTTTTT
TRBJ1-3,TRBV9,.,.,CASSVVEGHTIYF,TGTGCCAGCAGCGTAGTGGAGGGCCACACCATATATTTT
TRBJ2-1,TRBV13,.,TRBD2,CASSLGGPSGIYNEQFF,TGTGCCAGCAGCTTAGGCGGCCCTAGCGGGATCTACAATGAGCAGTTCTTC
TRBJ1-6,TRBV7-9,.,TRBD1,CASSSTGYNSPLHF,TGTGCCAGCAGCTCGACAGGGTATAATTCACCCCTCCACTTT
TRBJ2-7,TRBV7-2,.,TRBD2,CASSLAHTSGAGVYEQYF,TGTGCCAGCAGCTTAGCGCATACTAGCGGAGCCGGCGTCTACGAGCAGTACTTC
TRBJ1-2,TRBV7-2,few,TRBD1,CASSLGASVGTAYGYTF,TGTGCCAGCAGCTTAGGGGCATCGGTCGGGACAGCCTATGGCTACACCTTC
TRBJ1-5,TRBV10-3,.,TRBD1,CATRQGSSNQPQHF,TGTGCCACGAGACAGGGGTCGAGCAATCAGCCCCAGCATTTT
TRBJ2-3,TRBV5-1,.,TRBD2,CASSLDVRGSTSGSTDTQYF,TGCGCCAGCAGCTTGGATGTCAGGGGGTCGACTAGCGGGAGCACAGATACGCAGTATTTT
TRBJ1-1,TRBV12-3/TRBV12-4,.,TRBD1,CASSGQGSSEAFF,TGTGCCAGCAGTGGACAGGGGTCCTCCGAAGCTTTCTTT
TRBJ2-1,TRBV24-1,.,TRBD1,CATSDLDDRDEQFF,TGTGCCACCAGTGATTTGGATGACAGGGATGAGCAGTTCTTC
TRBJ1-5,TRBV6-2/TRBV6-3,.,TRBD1,CASSTEPDRVSSNQPQHF,TGTGCCAGCAGTACAGAGCCCGACAGGGTATCTAGCAATCAGCCCCAGCATTTT
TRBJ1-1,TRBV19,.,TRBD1,CASRRQGGPEAFF,TGTGCCAGCCGACGGCAGGGGGGACCTGAAGCTTTCTTT
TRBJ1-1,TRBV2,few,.,CASSETTLKTEAFF,TGTGCCAGCAGCGAGACAACGTTGAAGACTGAAGCTTTCTTT
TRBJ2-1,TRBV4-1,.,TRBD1,CASSQGVPQGAREFF,TGCGCCAGCAGCCAAGGGGTCCCACAGGGGGCCCGGGAGTTCTTC
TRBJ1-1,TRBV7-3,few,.,CASSLKAGTSEAFF,TGTGCCAGCAGCTTAAAGGCAGGCACCTCTGAAGCTTTCTTT
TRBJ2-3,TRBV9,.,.,CASSAGIRGGLSTDTQYF,TGTGCCAGCAGCGCCGGAATCAGAGGGGGTCTTAGCACAGATACGCAGTATTTT
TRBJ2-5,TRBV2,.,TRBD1,CASSNRGQETQYF,TGTGCCAGCAGTAACAGGGGTCAAGAGACCCAGTACTTC
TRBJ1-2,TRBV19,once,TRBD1,CASSTTRLDREGGYTF,TGTGCCAGTAGTACGACGAGACTGGACAGGGAGGGCGGCTACACCTTC
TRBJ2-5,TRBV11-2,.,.,CASSLAGAETQYF,TGTGCCAGCAGCTTAGCTGGGGCAGAGACCCAGTACTTC
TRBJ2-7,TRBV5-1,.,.,CASSRDSYEQYF,TGCGCCAGCAGCCGCGACAGCTACGAGCAGTACTTC
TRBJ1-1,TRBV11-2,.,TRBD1,CASSHPGQGNTEAFF,TGTGCCAGCAGCCACCCGGGACAGGGCAACACTGAAGCTTTCTTT
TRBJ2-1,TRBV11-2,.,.,CASSLRRQQLGGTYNEQFF,TGTGCCAGCAGCTTAAGAAGACAACAACTGGGAGGCACCTACAATGAGCAGTTCTTC
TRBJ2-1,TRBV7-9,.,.,CASSSGQTPSNEQFF,TGTGCCAGCAGCTCCGGACAGACCCCATCCAATGAGCAGTTCTTC
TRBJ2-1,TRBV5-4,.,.,CASSVGQLLNNEQFF,TGTGCCAGCAGCGTCGGACAGCTACTTAACAATGAGCAGTTCTTC
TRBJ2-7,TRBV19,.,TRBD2,CASSPSGRHQEQYF,TGTGCCAGTAGTCCTAGCGGGAGGCATCAAGAGCAGTACTTC
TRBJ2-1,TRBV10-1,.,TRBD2,CASSEPGLAGDWNEQFF,TGCGCCAGCAGTGAGCCGGGACTAGCGGGAGATTGGAATGAGCAGTTCTTC
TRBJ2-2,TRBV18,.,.,CASSSSALAGTNTGELFF,TGTGCCAGCTCATCGTCTGCCCTAGCCGGGACTAACACCGGGGAGCTGTTTTTT
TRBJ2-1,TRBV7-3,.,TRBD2,CASSLMASGAAYNEQFF,TGTGCCAGCAGCTTAATGGCTAGCGGGGCGGCCTACAATGAGCAGTTCTTC
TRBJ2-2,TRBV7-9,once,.,CASSPQRQGNTGELFF,TGTGCCAGCAGCCCCCAGAGGCAGGGGAACACCGGGGAGCTGTTTTTT
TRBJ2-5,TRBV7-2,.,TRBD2,CASSLQAGGPVVTQYF,TGTGCCAGCAGCCTCCAAGCGGGAGGGCCTGTAGTGACCCAGTACTTC
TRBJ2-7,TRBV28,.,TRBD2,CASIPSGTYEQYF,TGTGCCAGCATCCCTAGCGGTACCTACGAGCAGTACTTC
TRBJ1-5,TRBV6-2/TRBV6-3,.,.,CASSRSTGYSNQPQHF,TGTGCCAGCAGCCGTAGTACAGGGTATAGCAATCAGCCCCAGCATTTT
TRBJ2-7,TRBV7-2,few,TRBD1,CASSLGSPGQGSYEQYF,TGTGCCAGCAGCTTAGGAAGTCCGGGACAGGGGTCCTACGAGCAGTACTTC
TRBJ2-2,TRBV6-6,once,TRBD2,CASGLAPTGELFF,TGTGCCAGCGGACTAGCGCCCACCGGGGAGCTGTTTTTT
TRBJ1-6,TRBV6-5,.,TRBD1,CASSRTGDNSPLHF,TGTGCCAGCAGTCGGACAGGGGATAATTCACCCCTCCACTTT
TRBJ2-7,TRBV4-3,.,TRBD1,CASSQLGDRGYEQYF,TGCGCCAGCAGCCAATTAGGGGACAGGGGCTACGAGCAGTACTTC
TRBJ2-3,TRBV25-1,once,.,CASSEVAGRRTDTQYF,TGTGCCAGCAGTGAGGTTGCGGGGCGTAGGACAGATACGCAGTATTTT
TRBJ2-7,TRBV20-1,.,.,CSLPRSYEQYF,TGCAGCCTCCCCAGAAGTTACGAGCAGTACTTC